This T cell receptor (beta chain) is from a study of molecular identifiers for immune sequencing clone quantification. Study observations and caveats: Among effectors, clones above 20 RNA copies held over 98% of molecules; among naive cells, under 1%.

This CDR3 contains 15 residues. V was trimmed by 4 bases and J by 2 bases, leaving 14 bases between them. Naive CD8 libraries came from about 20,000 to 1,000,000 sorted cells with 10%, 30% or 50% RNA. Sorting recovered naive CD8 T cells on a CD8+CD4-CCR7+CD45RA+ profile. In regard to this clonotype: Its target is not known. A much more abundant neighbour one base away suggests this may be a read error.

Each CDR3 protein gets one entry after TCRdb re-called the PCR reads with MiXCR. The data hold about 630,000 distinct CDR3 sequences, with around 25% observed a single time. This TCR was sampled from a human donor in good health. Some libraries in this study had Jurkat cell RNA spiked in. Sequenced material: naive CD8+ T cells from blood, with Jurkat cell RNA spiked in. Subset reported: FACS-sorted CD8+CD4-CCR7+CD45RA+ naive T cells. The chain carries TRBV12-3 or TRBV12-4 and TRBJ2-5, with D tentatively TRBD1 or TRBD2 (6 bases each). The CDR3 sequence is CASSSRRGKQETQYF. In DNA form, the CDR3 reads TGTGCCAGCAGTTCCCGGAGGGGGAAGCAAGAGACCCAGTACTTC.